Included here is one T cell receptor (beta chain) sequence, with context. Its antigen is undetermined. The sample belongs to a study of CD8 T cells in Susac syndrome. The authors carried out high-throughput sequencing of TCR beta. They applied it to CD8+ and CD4+ T cells obtained from blood. The multiple sclerosis control group consisted of treatment-naive patients whose relapsing-remitting disease, which was either stable or active, fulfilled revised McDonald criteria. TEMRA cells were FACS-enriched and CD8+ and CD4+ T cells negatively isolated. Reverse transcription of roughly 0.45 to 1 ug RNA used random hexamers. TCRdb reprocessed the immunoSEQ multiplex PCR reads with MiXCR, giving one entry per CDR3 protein. The sample holds about 280,000 distinct CDR3 sequences; about 85% are singletons and the top ten take 0.11%. Study results and caveats: By the study's own acknowledgment, its TCR sequencing and HLA analysis included relatively few individuals.

With 6 bases removed from V and 4 bases from J, the gap between germline ends came to 15 bases. In germline, CDR1 is MNHEY, CDR2 SVGAGI. The CDR3 has 15 residues. The sequencing input was CD8+ T cells from PBMCs. This receptor was taken from a human donor with multiple sclerosis. This chain uses TRBV6-5 with TRBJ2-2, with D perhaps matching TRBD2 (6 bases). CDR3: CASRLGQGLTGELFF. CDR3 in DNA: TGTGCCAGCAGGTTGGGGCAGGGACTCACCGGGGAGCTGTTTTTT.